These T cell receptor beta chains were read from a single sample in a study of shared clonotypes between healthy human individuals. Clones were sequenced by immunoSEQ multiplex PCR, and TCRdb holds only the in-frame ones, with some missing. The table records millions of clones, just under 95% of them present only once. The sample was naive CD8+ T cells sorted from blood. All receptors come from a man between 18 and 35 years old in good health. Each CDR3 is given with its conserved first and last residue. A D gene is named only where the DNA matches it firmly. The size entry is marked missing in some rows and otherwise reads once, few, many or a size class.

j_call v_call clone_size cdr3_length d_call cdr3_aa cdr3_nt
TRBJ2-2 TRBV27 . 14 TRBD1 CAASGDRASGELFF TGTGCCGCCTCAGGCGACAGGGCCTCCGGGGAGCTGTTTTTT
TRBJ2-7 TRBV2 . 15 TRBD1 CASTFRDRVFYEQYF TGTGCCAGCACTTTCCGGGACAGGGTTTTCTACGAGCAGTACTTC
TRBJ2-1 TRBV7-9 . 14 . CASSLGQGGNEQFF TGTGCCAGCAGCCTAGGACAGGGAGGGAATGAGCAGTTCTTC
TRBJ2-2 TRBV7-8 . 14 . CASSPESNTGELFF TGTGCCAGCAGCCCCGAATCGAACACCGGGGAGCTGTTTTTT
TRBJ2-7 TRBV27 . 14 . CASSLHSPPGEQYF TGTGCCAGCAGTTTGCACTCCCCCCCCGGGGAGCAGTACTTC
TRBJ1-2 TRBV2 once 15 . CASMEPGSLLGGYTF TGTGCCAGCATGGAGCCCGGGTCCCTTCTGGGTGGCTACACCTTC
TRBJ1-3 TRBV10-1 . 15 TRBD1 CASSEETGAGNTIYF TGCGCCAGCAGCGAGGAAACAGGGGCTGGAAACACCATATATTTT
TRBJ2-7 TRBV10-3 . 14 TRBD1 CAISEDRGWYEQYF TGTGCCATCAGTGAGGACAGGGGGTGGTACGAGCAGTACTTC
TRBJ2-2 TRBV27 . 16 . CASSFSAGQNTGELFF TGTGCCAGCAGTTTTTCGGCGGGCCAGAACACCGGGGAGCTGTTTTTT
TRBJ2-2 TRBV6-5 . 15 TRBD1 CASRTTGGITGELFF TGTGCCAGCAGGACGACAGGGGGCATCACCGGGGAGCTGTTTTTT
TRBJ2-2 TRBV10-3 . 18 TRBD1 CAISAGQGASSIPGELFF TGTGCCATCAGTGCGGGACAGGGGGCTTCATCCATCCCCGGGGAGCTGTTTTTT
TRBJ2-7 TRBV6-1 . 15 . CASSVSEDSFYEQYF TGTGCCAGCAGTGTCTCAGAGGACAGCTTCTACGAGCAGTACTTC
TRBJ2-1 TRBV4-3 . 17 TRBD2 CASSQDRTSGGYNEQFF TGCGCCAGCAGCCAAGATAGGACTAGCGGGGGGTACAATGAGCAGTTCTTC
TRBJ2-3 TRBV7-9 . 15 . CASSSTQGRTDTQYF TGTGCCAGCAGCTCGACTCAGGGCCGCACAGATACGCAGTATTTT
TRBJ2-5 TRBV2 . 17 TRBD2 CASSESPSGGFQETQYF TGTGCCAGCAGTGAATCCCCCAGCGGGGGGTTCCAAGAGACCCAGTACTTC
TRBJ1-1 TRBV27 . 16 TRBD1 CASSLSAGQVSIEAFF TGTGCCAGCAGTTTATCTGCGGGACAGGTTTCGATTGAAGCTTTCTTT
TRBJ2-1 TRBV30 . 14 TRBD2 CAFSGTSGYNEQFF TGTGCCTTCTCCGGGACTAGCGGTTACAATGAGCAGTTCTTC
TRBJ2-5 TRBV9 once 17 TRBD1 CASSAGTGGSPEETQYF TGTGCCAGCAGCGCGGGGACAGGGGGGAGCCCGGAAGAGACCCAGTACTTC
TRBJ2-7 TRBV4-1 . 14 TRBD2 CASSQELAAYEQYF TGCGCCAGCAGCCAGGAACTAGCGGCCTACGAGCAGTACTTC
TRBJ1-2 TRBV20-1 . 11 . CSAVGPNGYTF TGCAGTGCCGTGGGACCTAATGGCTACACCTTC
TRBJ2-1 TRBV27 . 13 . CASSNRGLREQFF TGTGCCAGCAGTAATAGAGGACTCCGTGAGCAGTTCTTC
TRBJ2-2 TRBV5-6 . 16 . CASSLEARGITGELFF TGTGCCAGCAGCTTGGAGGCCAGGGGAATAACCGGGGAGCTGTTTTTT
TRBJ2-1 TRBV27 . 13 . CASSFSAANEQFF TGTGCCAGCAGTTTTTCGGCGGCCAATGAGCAGTTCTTC
TRBJ2-3 TRBV11-2 . 16 TRBD2 CASTLHPSGGTDTQYF TGTGCCAGCACCCTCCACCCCAGCGGGGGCACAGATACGCAGTATTTT
TRBJ2-7 TRBV5-6 . 14 . CASSFPGPGYEQYF TGTGCCAGCAGCTTCCCGGGCCCGGGCTACGAGCAGTACTTC
TRBJ2-7 TRBV29-1 . 15 TRBD1 CSVVMLGTGAYEQYF TGCAGCGTTGTCATGTTGGGGACAGGGGCCTACGAGCAGTACTTC
TRBJ2-1 TRBV5-1 . 12 . CASSILRNEQFF TGCGCCAGCAGTATTCTAAGGAATGAGCAGTTCTTC
TRBJ2-5 TRBV27 . 16 . CASSLSWGGSGETQYF TGTGCCAGCAGTTTATCGTGGGGCGGCTCTGGAGAGACCCAGTACTTC
TRBJ2-7 TRBV4-1 . 14 . CASSQVRSDYEQYF TGCGCCAGCAGCCAAGTGAGATCCGACTACGAGCAGTACTTC
TRBJ1-2 TRBV5-6 . 15 . CASTSGTGILYGYTF TGTGCCAGCACCTCTGGGACGGGGATTCTCTATGGCTACACCTTC
TRBJ2-7 TRBV5-1 . 15 . CASSLGRGHTYEQYF TGCGCCAGCAGCTTGGGTCGGGGACACACCTACGAGCAGTACTTC
TRBJ2-3 TRBV6-1 . 15 . CASSSPGPRTDTQYF TGTGCCAGCAGTTCCCCGGGGCCCCGGACAGATACGCAGTATTTT
TRBJ2-7 TRBV11-2 . 14 . CASSLDYLTYEQYF TGTGCCAGCAGCTTGGACTACCTGACCTACGAGCAGTACTTC
TRBJ2-7 TRBV10-3 . 15 TRBD2 CAISESTSGADEQYF TGTGCCATCAGTGAGTCAACTAGCGGCGCGGACGAGCAGTACTTC
TRBJ1-2 TRBV18 . 16 . CASSPLGGPSNYGYTF TGTGCCAGCTCACCCCTCGGGGGGCCCTCTAACTATGGCTACACCTTC
TRBJ2-1 TRBV7-9 . 16 . CASRRLPGDSYNEQFF TGTGCCAGCAGGAGGCTCCCAGGTGATTCCTACAATGAGCAGTTCTTC
TRBJ2-1 TRBV9 . 15 . CASSVDGGLYNEQFF TGTGCCAGCAGCGTAGACGGGGGTTTATACAATGAGCAGTTCTTC
TRBJ2-7 TRBV9 . 13 . CASSGSSPYEQYF TGTGCCAGCAGCGGCTCCTCTCCCTACGAGCAGTACTTC
TRBJ2-5 TRBV4-1 . 15 . CASSQERGYQETQYF TGCGCCAGCAGCCAAGAACGCGGGTACCAAGAGACCCAGTACTTC
TRBJ1-6 TRBV27 . 14 . CASSISSYNSPLHF TGTGCCAGCAGTATAAGCTCCTATAATTCACCCCTCCACTTT